The T cell receptor (beta chain) under discussion was sequenced for a study of T cell responses to AZD1222 COVID-19 vaccine. The V end was cut by 0 bases, the J end by 2 bases, with 8 bases between. The germline gives CDR1 SGDLS, CDR2 YYNGEE. The CDR3 has 15 residues. Generated by immunoSEQ multiplex PCR, the TCRdb table keeps only in-frame clones and is missing some. The repertoire holds 100,000 to 150,000 clones, with about nine tenths as singletons. Sequenced material: peripheral blood, taken on day 0 of AZD1222 vaccination. The V gene is TRBV9, the J gene TRBJ2-2; tentatively, D is TRBD2 (6 bases). The TCR originated in an adult in good health. CDR3: CASSVGDFNTGELFF. The CDR3 nucleotides are TGTGCCAGCAGCGTAGGGGACTTCAACACCGGGGAGCTGTTTTTT.